This T cell receptor (beta chain) is from a study of T cells in localized non-small cell lung cancer. Study-wide results and limits: Uninvolved adjacent lung had higher T cell clonality than tumor and all other tissues.

Turning to this clone: Its target is unknown.

Some clones are missing from TCRdb's copy, which holds only in-frame ones; the method was immunoSEQ multiplex PCR. The data hold under 4,000 clones, with about 30% observed a single time. Germline V CDR1 and CDR2: GTSNPN, SVGIG (reference sequence). This CDR3 is 14 amino acids long. V was clipped by 5 bases and J by 4 bases, with 17 bases between them. This sequence joins TRBV30 and TRBJ2-5; the D gene is possibly TRBD1 (6 bases). The source is a male donor at least 60 years old with stage I lung adenocarcinoma. The source was lung tumor tissue, collected before any cancer treatment. For the CDR3, the DNA is TGTGCCTGGGGGGCCAGGGGATTAAGAGAGACCCAGTACTTC. Encoded protein: CAWGARGLRETQYF.